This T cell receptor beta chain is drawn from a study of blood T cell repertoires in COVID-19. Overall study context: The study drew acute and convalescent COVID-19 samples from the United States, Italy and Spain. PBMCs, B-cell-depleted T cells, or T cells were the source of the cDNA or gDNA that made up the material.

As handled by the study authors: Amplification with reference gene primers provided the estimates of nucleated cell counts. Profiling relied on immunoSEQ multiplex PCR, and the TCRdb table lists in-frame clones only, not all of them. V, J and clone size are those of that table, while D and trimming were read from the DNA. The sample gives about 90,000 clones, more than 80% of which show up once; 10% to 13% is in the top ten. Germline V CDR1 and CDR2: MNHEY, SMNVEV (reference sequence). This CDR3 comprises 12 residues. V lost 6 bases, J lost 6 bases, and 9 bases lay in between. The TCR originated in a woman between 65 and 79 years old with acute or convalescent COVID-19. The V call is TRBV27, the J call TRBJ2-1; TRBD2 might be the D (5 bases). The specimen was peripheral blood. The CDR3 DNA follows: TGTGCCAGCAGCGGACTCCCCAATGAGCAGTTCTTC. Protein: CASSGLPNEQFF.